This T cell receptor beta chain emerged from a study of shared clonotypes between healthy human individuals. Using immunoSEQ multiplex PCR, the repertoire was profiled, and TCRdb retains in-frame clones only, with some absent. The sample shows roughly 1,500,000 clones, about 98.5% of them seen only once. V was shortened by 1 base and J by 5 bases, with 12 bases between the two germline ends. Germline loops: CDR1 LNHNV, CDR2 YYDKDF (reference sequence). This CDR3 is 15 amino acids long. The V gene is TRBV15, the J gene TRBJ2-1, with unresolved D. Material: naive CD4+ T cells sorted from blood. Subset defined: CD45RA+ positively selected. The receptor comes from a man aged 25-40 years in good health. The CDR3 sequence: CATSRVGGPNNEQFF. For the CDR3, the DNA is TGTGCCACCAGCAGAGTGGGTGGACCAAACAATGAGCAGTTCTTC. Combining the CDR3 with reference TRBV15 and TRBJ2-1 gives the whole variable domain DAMVIQNPRYQVTQFGKPVTLSCSQTLNHNVMYWYQQKSSQAPKLLFHYYDKDFNNEADTPDNFQSRRPNTSFCFLDIRSPGLGDTAMYLCATSRVGGPNNEQFFGPGTRLTVL.